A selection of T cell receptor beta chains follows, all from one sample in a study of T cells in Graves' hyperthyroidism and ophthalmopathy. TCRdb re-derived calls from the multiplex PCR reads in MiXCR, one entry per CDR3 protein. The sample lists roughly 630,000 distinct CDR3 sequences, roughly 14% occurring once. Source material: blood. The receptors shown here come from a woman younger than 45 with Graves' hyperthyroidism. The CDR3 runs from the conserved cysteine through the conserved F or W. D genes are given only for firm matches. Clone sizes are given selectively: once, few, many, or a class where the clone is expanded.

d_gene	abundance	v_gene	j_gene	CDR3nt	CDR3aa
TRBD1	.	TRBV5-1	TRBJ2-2	TGCGCCAGCAGCCCGGCGGTACAGGGGACCGGGGAGCTGTTTTTT	CASSPAVQGTGELFF
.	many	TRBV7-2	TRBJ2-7	TGTGCCAGCAGTTTAATAGGTTACGAGCAGTACTTC	CASSLIGYEQYF
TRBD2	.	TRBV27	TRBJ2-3	TGTGCCAGCAGTTTAAACCCCCTGCGGGAGGGCCTCACAGATACGCAGTATTTT	CASSLNPLREGLTDTQYF
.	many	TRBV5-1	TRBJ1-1	TGCGCCAGCAGCTTACAGACTCCGAACACTGAAGCTTTCTTT	CASSLQTPNTEAFF
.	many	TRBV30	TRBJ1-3	TGTGCCTGGACCTATGGGACCTCTGGAAACACCATATATTTT	CAWTYGTSGNTIYF
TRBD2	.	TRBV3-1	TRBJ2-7	TGTGCCAGCAGCCAACGTCTAGCGGGAGGAGCCTACGAGCAGTACTTC	CASSQRLAGGAYEQYF
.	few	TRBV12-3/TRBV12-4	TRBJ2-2	TGTGCCAGCAGTTTGGGAGGAGGTTATGTTAGCGCCGGGGAGCTGTTTTTT	CASSLGGGYVSAGELFF
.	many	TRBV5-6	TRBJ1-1	TGTGCCAGCAGCGGGTTCTACCAGATGGGCGCTAACACTGAAGCTTTCTTT	CASSGFYQMGANTEAFF
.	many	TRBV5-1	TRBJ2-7	TGCGCCAGCAGCTTGGGCGCCGTCTACGAGCAGTACTTC	CASSLGAVYEQYF
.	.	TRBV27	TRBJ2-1	TGTGCCAGCAGTTTAGGGGGGGCTGCGGAGTTCTTC	CASSLGGAAEFF
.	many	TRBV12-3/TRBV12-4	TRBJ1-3	TGTGCCAGCAGTTTATCAGGAAGAGATGGAAACACCATATATTTT	CASSLSGRDGNTIYF
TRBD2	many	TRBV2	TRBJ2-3	TGTGCCAGCAACCTAGCGGCTGATACGCAGTATTTT	CASNLAADTQYF
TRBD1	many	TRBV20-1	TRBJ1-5	TGCAGTGCAATCCCGGGACAGGGACCGCGTTGGGTTCAGCCCCAGCATTTT	CSAIPGQGPRWVQPQHF
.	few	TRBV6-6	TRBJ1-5	TGTGCCAGCAGTTACTCGGGGGCTGGGAGCAATCAGCCCCAGCATTTT	CASSYSGAGSNQPQHF
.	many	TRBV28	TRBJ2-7	TGTGCCAGCAGTTTAGGATTGGATAGCCTTGATCCAATCTACGAGCAGTACTTC	CASSLGLDSLDPIYEQYF
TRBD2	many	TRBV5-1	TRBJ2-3	TGCGCCAGCAGCCCCCTGGCGGTGGGCGGGAGAACAGATACGCAGTATTTT	CASSPLAVGGRTDTQYF
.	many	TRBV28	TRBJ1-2	TGTGCCAGCAGTTCGGGGTCCCCCGGCTACACCTTC	CASSSGSPGYTF
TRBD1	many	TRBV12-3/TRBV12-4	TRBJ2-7	TGTGCCAGCAGTAGGACAGGGACCTTCTCCTACGAGCAGTACTTC	CASSRTGTFSYEQYF
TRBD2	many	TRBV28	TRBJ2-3	TGTGCCAGCAGTAGCGGGGTAGCGGGAGTTACAGATACGCAGTATTTT	CASSSGVAGVTDTQYF
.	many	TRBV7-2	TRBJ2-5	TGTGCCAGCAGCTCCCCACCGGGAGAAGAGACCCAGTACTTC	CASSSPPGEETQYF
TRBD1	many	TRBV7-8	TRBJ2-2	TGTGCCAGCAGCACCGGGACAGGGGGCGTTGAAACCGGGGAGCTGTTTTTT	CASSTGTGGVETGELFF
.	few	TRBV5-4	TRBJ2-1	TGTGCCAGCAACTCCCGGGATGACTCGTACAATGAGCAGTTCTTC	CASNSRDDSYNEQFF
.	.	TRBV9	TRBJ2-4	TGTGCCAGCAGCGTAGGGGGGACGGGAGTGGAAAACATTCAGTACTTC	CASSVGGTGVENIQYF
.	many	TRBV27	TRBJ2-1	TGTGCCAGCCGCGGGGTCCTCCCCTACAATGAGCAGTTCTTC	CASRGVLPYNEQFF
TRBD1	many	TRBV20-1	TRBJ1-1	TGCAGTGCCACGGGGACAGGGGAAAGTGAAGCTTTCTTT	CSATGTGESEAFF
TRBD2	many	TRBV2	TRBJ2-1	TGTGCCCGCAGTGCAGCGGGGAATGAGCAGTTCTTC	CARSAAGNEQFF
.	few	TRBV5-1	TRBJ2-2	TGCGCCAGCAGCCTCGGACAGTCGGGAAACACCGGGGAGCTGTTTTTT	CASSLGQSGNTGELFF
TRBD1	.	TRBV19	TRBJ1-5	TGTGCCAGTAAGTTCCGTTTTCGACAGGGCAGTAGCAATCAGCCCCAGCATTTT	CASKFRFRQGSSNQPQHF
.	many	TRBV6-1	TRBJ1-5	TGTGCCAGCAGTGAAAAAGGGTTACGAGGGGGACGCAGCAATCAGCCCCAGCATTTT	CASSEKGLRGGRSNQPQHF
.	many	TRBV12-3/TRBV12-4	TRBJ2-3	TGTGCCAGCAGTTTGGTCTCGCCAACAGATACGCAGTATTTT	CASSLVSPTDTQYF
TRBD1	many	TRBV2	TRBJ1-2	TGTGCCAGCAGTGAAGGGACAGGGAATGGCTACACCTTC	CASSEGTGNGYTF
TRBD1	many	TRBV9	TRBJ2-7	TGTGCCAGCAGCGTTGGACAGGGTCACTACGAGCAGTACTTC	CASSVGQGHYEQYF
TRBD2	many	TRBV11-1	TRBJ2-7	TGTGCCAGCAGCTTAGTGCCTAGCGGGACGTACTACGAGCAGTACTTC	CASSLVPSGTYYEQYF
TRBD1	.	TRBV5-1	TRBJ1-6	TGCGCCAGCTCCGACCGGGACAGGGTTAATTCACCCCTCCACTTT	CASSDRDRVNSPLHF
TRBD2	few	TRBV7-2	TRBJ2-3	TGTGCCAGCAGCCGGCGGGTTGGACTAGCCACAGATACGCAGTATTTT	CASSRRVGLATDTQYF
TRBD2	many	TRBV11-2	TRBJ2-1	TGTGCCAGCAGCTTCCGTGCGGGAGGCCCCGGACTACACAATGAGCAGTTCTTC	CASSFRAGGPGLHNEQFF
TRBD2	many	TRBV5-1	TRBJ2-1	TGCGCCAGCAGCGCCGGGACTAGCGGGAGATTTGAGCAGTTCTTC	CASSAGTSGRFEQFF
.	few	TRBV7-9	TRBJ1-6	TGTGCCAGCAGCTCTTCGGCGGCAGGGAGTGATTCACCCCTCCACTTT	CASSSSAAGSDSPLHF
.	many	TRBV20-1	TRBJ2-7	TGCAGTGCTAGAGGAGGGAGGCGGGCCTACGAGCAGTACTTC	CSARGGRRAYEQYF
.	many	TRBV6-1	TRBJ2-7	TGTGCCAGCAGTGTCTCCTTTGGGGGCTCCTACGAGCAGTACTTC	CASSVSFGGSYEQYF
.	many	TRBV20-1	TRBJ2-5	TGCAGTGCTAGAGATAAGAAGGGCGGCGAGACCCAGTACTTC	CSARDKKGGETQYF
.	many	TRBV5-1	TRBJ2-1	TGCGCCAGCAGCTTGAATCGTTCGGGACTTTCCTCCAATGAGCAGTTCTTC	CASSLNRSGLSSNEQFF
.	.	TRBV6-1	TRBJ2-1	TGTGCCAGCGGAAGAAGCGGGCTCCCCTACAATGAGCAGTTCTTC	CASGRSGLPYNEQFF
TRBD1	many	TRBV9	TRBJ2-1	TGTGCCAGCAGCGTAGACAGGGGTAGCTACAATGAGCAGTTCTTC	CASSVDRGSYNEQFF
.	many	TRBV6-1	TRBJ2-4	TGTGCCAGCAGTGAAGCGGTGGGACACCGTGAGGCCAAAAACATTCAGTACTTC	CASSEAVGHREAKNIQYF
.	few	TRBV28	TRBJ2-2	TGTGCCAGCTGTGGTGGAGGGTTGACCGGGGAGCTGTTTTTT	CASCGGGLTGELFF
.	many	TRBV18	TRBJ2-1	TGTGCCAGCTCACCCTCGGCGGGCCCCAATGAGCAGTTCTTC	CASSPSAGPNEQFF
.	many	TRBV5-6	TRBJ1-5	TGTGCCAGCAGCTTGGGCCGGTTCGGGCAGCCCCAGCATTTT	CASSLGRFGQPQHF
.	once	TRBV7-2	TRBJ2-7	TGTGCCAGCAGCCGGGACTTTCCATCCTACGAGCAGTACTTC	CASSRDFPSYEQYF